Each of the 25 T cell receptor beta chains below was sequenced from the same sample in a study of blood T cells in healthy people across ages (dated by TCRdb to the mid-2010s). To prepare the library, 5' RACE was applied. This sample was sequenced with an Illumina HiSeq 2500. A second PCR of roughly 6 to 11 cycles was run with a J-beta primer mix and a sample-barcoded 5' primer. TCRdb's own reprocessing of the public reads used fastp at Q25 and MiXCR and kept productive beta chains. Duplicate CDR3 protein sequences are folded into a single record with the most common DNA and genes. The sample records 1 million to 1.2 million distinct CDR3 sequences, 30% to 40% of which are singletons. The ten largest account for roughly 13% of the sample. Sequenced input: blood. The receptors originated from a man younger than 30 in good health.

This clonotype appeared a few times. The chain recombines TRBV10-3 with TRBJ1-4; no clear D. This CDR3 has 14 amino acids. V lost 4 bases and J 0 bases, leaving 6 bases between the germline ends. CDR1 and CDR2 from the germline V gene are ENHRY and SYGVKD. The CDR3 here is CAISVSATNEKLFF. The CDR3 DNA reads TGTGCCATCAGTGTCAGTGCAACTAATGAAAAACTGTTTTTT.

This clonotype turned up a few times. It is unclear where the CDR3 begins or ends on the DNA, so no DNA is shown, and the CDR3 is as TCRdb lists it. The CDR3 spells CYKCRGQGHNQPQHF. V usage is TRBV29-1 and J usage is TRBJ1-5; the table's D call of TRBD1 was not tested on the DNA. Including both end residues, the CDR3 is 15 amino acids long. Germline loops: CDR1 SQVTM, CDR2 ANQGSEA.

This clonotype was seen a handful of times. The CDR3 protein is CASSVDTKGGEAFF. The DNA of the CDR3 is TGTGCCAGCAGCGTGGACACCAAGGGAGGGGAGGCTTTCTTT. The chain uses TRBV9 and TRBJ1-1; possibly TRBD1 for D (5 bases). V lost 2 bases to trimming and J lost 11 bases, with 19 bases between them. The germline gives CDR1 SGDLS, CDR2 YYNGEE. The CDR3 spans 14 residues. The whole variable domain, filled in from reference TRBV9 and TRBJ1-1, reads DSGVTQTPKHLITATGQRVTLRCSPRSGDLSVYWYQQSLDQGLQFLIQYYNGEERAKGNILERFSAQQFPDLHSELNLSSLELGDSALYFCASSVDTKGGEAFFGQGTRLTVV.

The chain links TRBV9 to TRBJ2-2; 7 positions agree with TRBD1. The CDR3 totals 16 residues. V gave up 4 bases and J gave up 1 base; unmatched junction bases: 7. Germline CDR1 is SGDLS and CDR2 is YYNGEE. The CDR3 sequence: CASSLDRVLNTGELFF. As DNA, the CDR3 is TGTGCCAGCAGCCTCGACAGGGTTCTGAACACCGGGGAGCTGTTTTTT.

This clonotype has just one count. The CDR3 does not close with the conserved phenylalanine or tryptophan, likely indicating a read error. V usage is TRBV9 and J usage is TRBJ1-2; D not resolved. Germline CDR1 SGDLS, CDR2 YYNGEE. CDR3 size: 13 residues. CDR3 sequence reads: CASRVGTIYGYTY. DNA of the CDR3: TGTGCCAGCAGAGTAGGTACTATCTATGGCTACACCTAC.

The chain combines TRBV12-3 or TRBV12-4 with TRBJ2-1, with D tentatively TRBD2 (6 bases). The V gene lost 3 bases and the J gene lost 0 bases, with 12 bases spanning the gap. CDR3 length: 16 residues. DNA for the CDR3: TGTGCCAGCAGTTTTCCTTCGGGGGACTCCTACAATGAGCAGTTCTTC. Protein: CASSFPSGDSYNEQFF.

The gene calls are TRBV20-1 and TRBJ2-3; 7 bases fit TRBD1. V shed 1 base and J 1 base; nucleotides not matched to a gene: 8. The CDR3 totals 16 residues. CDR1 and CDR2 (germline): DFQATT, SNEGSKA (reference sequence). CDR3 coding DNA: TGCAGTGCTAGAGGGATCCGGGACAGTGGCACAGATACGCAGTATTTT. It yields the protein CSARGIRDSGTDTQYF.

The chain couples TRBV27 to TRBJ1-1, with D tentatively TRBD1 (6 bases). This CDR3 has 16 residues. CDR1 and CDR2 from the germline V gene are MNHEY and SMNVEV (reference sequence). Trimming removed 4 bases at V and 10 bases at J, with 25 bases between. The CDR3 nucleotides are TGTGCCAGCAGTTCCTCCCCCGTGACAGGCTCGGTTGGAGCTTTCTTT. This codes for CASSSSPVTGSVGAFF.

This rearrangement joins TRBV6-5 to TRBJ2-5; D may be TRBD2 (5 bases). CDR3 length equals 16 residues. Germline CDR1 and CDR2: MNHEY and SVGAGI. The V and J ends lost 0 bases and 0 bases respectively, with 11 bases between them. CDR3 region: CASSYSRTPYQETQYF. The CDR3 bases are TGTGCCAGCAGTTACTCCAGGACTCCGTACCAAGAGACCCAGTACTTC.

The chain employs TRBV7-2 and TRBJ1-3, with no clear D. CDR1 and CDR2 (germline): SGHTA, FQGNSA. The CDR3 covers 16 residues. V was trimmed by 0 bases and J by 0 bases, leaving 9 bases between them. The CDR3 protein is CASSLAGRSSGNTIYF. The CDR3 bases are TGTGCCAGCAGCTTAGCTGGGAGGAGCTCTGGAAACACCATATATTTT.

This sequence joins TRBV27 and TRBJ1-6, with 7 positions matching TRBD1. The CDR3 sequence is 17 residues long. With V trimmed by 8 bases and J by 1 base, 11 bases remained unmatched. In germline, CDR1 is MNHEY, CDR2 SMNVEV (reference sequence). The CDR3 is CASSPYRGGSYNSPLHF. CDR3 in DNA: TGTGCCAGCTCGCCTTACAGGGGAGGTTCCTATAATTCACCCCTCCACTTT.

This clonotype was picked up a small number of times. This sequence joins TRBV7-3 and TRBJ2-1; D is undetermined. Germline lookup yields CDR1 SGHTA and CDR2 FQGTGA. There are 16 residues in the CDR3. Trimming cost V 4 bases and J 3 bases, with 16 bases left between them. For the CDR3, the DNA is TGTGCCAGCAGCTCGATCTCTAGTGGGAACTACAATGAGCAGTTCTTC. This sequence encodes CASSSISSGNYNEQFF.

The CDR3 region has the DNA TGTGCCAGCACCCATCGGGTAGGGGACTTCGATACGCAGTATTTT. Amino acids: CASTHRVGDFDTQYF. The chain links TRBV28 to TRBJ2-3, with a possible D match to TRBD2 (6 bases). The CDR3 consists of 15 residues. CDR1 is MDHEN, CDR2 SYDVKM, per germline. V lost 7 bases, J lost 6 bases, and 20 bases lay in between.

The CDR3 loop is CASSFGMRGTEAFF. The CDR3 DNA reads as TGTGCCAGCAGCTTCGGAATGAGAGGCACTGAAGCTTTCTTT. The chain joins TRBV7-9 to TRBJ1-1; D is unclear. The CDR3 consists of 14 residues. Germline V gene lookup returns CDR1 SEHNR and CDR2 FQNEAQ (reference sequence). Between the trimmed V and J ends, which lost 3 bases and 4 bases, there was a span of 12 bases. Looking up the rest from reference TRBV7-9 and TRBJ1-1 gives the full variable domain: DTGVSQNPRHKITKRGQNVTFRCDPISEHNRLYWYRQTLGQGPEFLTYFQNEAQLEKSRLLSDRFSAERPKGSFSTLEIQRTEQGDSAMYLCASSFGMRGTEAFFGQGTRLTVV.

Comment on this clonotype: The junction does not match germline at one end; this may be a read error. The chain carries TRBV4-1 and TRBJ1-2, with D unresolved. The CDR3 loop spans 16 amino acids. CDR1 is MGHRA, CDR2 YSYEKL, per germline. The CDR3 region has the DNA TGCGCCAGCAGCCGGGAAGCAACCAGGACTAACTATGACTACACCTTC. This encodes CASSREATRTNYDYTF.

The CDR3 protein is CAISELRTDTQYF. The CDR3 region has the DNA TGTGCCATCAGTGAGTTGAGAACAGATACGCAGTATTTT. The chain links TRBV10-3 to TRBJ2-3; no clear D gene. This CDR3 is 13 amino acids long. Germline CDR1 ENHRY, CDR2 SYGVKD. V dropped 1 base and J dropped 3 bases, with 5 bases sitting between them.

This chain connects TRBV27 to TRBJ2-1; maybe TRBD1 (5 bases). This CDR3 is built from 13 residues. V gave up 9 bases and J gave up 4 bases, with 13 bases separating them. Germline V gives CDR1 MNHEY, CDR2 SMNVEV (reference sequence). The CDR3 DNA reads as TGTGCCAGTTGGACAACCCAATACAATGAGCAGTTCTTC. Translated, it gives CASWTTQYNEQFF.

This clonotype was seen at least ten times. The V gene is TRBV29-1, the J gene TRBJ1-2; no definite D call. Looked up from germline, CDR1 is SQVTM and CDR2 is ANQGSEA. There are 15 residues in the CDR3. Trimming took 0 bases from V and 7 from J, leaving 18 bases between them. The CDR3 DNA reads TGCAGCGTTGAAGAAAGGATTGGGAATTACGGTGGCTACACCTTC. This encodes CSVEERIGNYGGYTF.

This clonotype was picked up many times. For the CDR3, the DNA is TGTGCCAGCTCTAAAAGCGGTAGAGCCTACAATGAGCAGTTCTTC. Residues: CASSKSGRAYNEQFF. V usage is TRBV6-2 or TRBV6-3 and J usage is TRBJ2-1; a possible D gene is TRBD2 (5 bases). Trimming removed 8 bases at V and 2 bases at J, with 16 bases between. This CDR3 spans 15 amino acids. Germline CDR1 MNHEY, CDR2 SVGEGT.

The V gene is TRBV6-5, the J gene TRBJ2-7; 8 nucleotides align to TRBD2. CDR1 is MNHEY, CDR2 SVGAGI, per germline. Losses at the gene ends were 6 bases for V and 7 bases for J; bases not matched to a gene: 14. The CDR3 has 15 amino acids. Here the CDR3 DNA reads TGTGCCAGCAGGTCTCTGGGGACTAGTTCCAATGAGCAGTACTTC. This sequence encodes CASRSLGTSSNEQYF.

V and J are TRBV18 and TRBJ2-3, with TRBD1 matching 8 bases. Trimming removed 4 bases from V and 6 bases from J; junction bases left unmatched: 3. The CDR3 has 13 residues. Germline lookup yields CDR1 KGHSH and CDR2 LQKENI. CDR3 residues: CASSRAGGDTQYF. The CDR3, as DNA: TGTGCCAGCTCACGTGCAGGGGGCGATACGCAGTATTTT. Variable domain in full (rest from reference TRBV18 and TRBJ2-3): NAGVMQNPRHLVRRRGQEARLRCSPMKGHSHVYWYRQLPEEGLKFMVYLQKENIIDESGMPKERFSAEFPKEGPSILRIQQVVRGDSAAYFCASSRAGGDTQYFGPGTRLTVL.

This clonotype came up a few times. The rearrangement links TRBV20-1 to TRBJ2-3; TRBD2 aligns across 7 bases. The germline V gene has CDR1 DFQATT and CDR2 SNEGSKA (reference sequence). The CDR3 spans 15 residues. With V trimmed by 0 bases and J by 3 bases, 6 bases remained unmatched. CDR3 nucleotide sequence: TGCAGTGCTAGAGACCCCCTAGCGGATACAGATACGCAGTATTTT. It translates to CSARDPLADTDTQYF.

The chain employs TRBV7-2 and TRBJ2-3; D possibly corresponds to TRBD1 (5 bases). The CDR3 is 12 residues long. V lost 7 bases and J lost 4, with 9 bases in between. The germline V gene has CDR1 SGHTA and CDR2 FQGNSA. CDR3 loop: CASNLTADTQYF. The CDR3 DNA reads TGTGCCAGCAACTTGACAGCAGATACGCAGTATTTT.

This clonotype was seen at least ten times. The V call is TRBV4-3, the J call TRBJ1-2; D gene unclear. From germline, CDR1 is LGHNA and CDR2 YSLEER. This CDR3 contains 15 residues. Trimming stripped 1 base from V and 4 bases from J, with 13 bases between. CDR3 in DNA: TGCGCCAGCAGCCAAGCCGACGGCCGGTTCTATGGCTACACCTTC. This sequence encodes CASSQADGRFYGYTF.

This clonotype was counted only a few times. The rearrangement joins TRBV6-2 or TRBV6-3 to TRBJ2-2; D is ambiguous. The V gene lost 2 bases and the J gene lost 6 bases, with 7 bases spanning the gap. The germline gives CDR1 MNHEY, CDR2 SVGEGT. The CDR3 length is 13 residues. DNA of the CDR3: TGTGCCAGCAGTTACGGGCAATCCGGGGAGCTGTTTTTT. Its protein product is CASSYGQSGELFF.